Listed here is a single T cell receptor beta chain. Its specificity is unknown. The data were taken from a study of T cell responses to AZD1222 COVID-19 vaccine. CDR1 LNHDA and CDR2 SQIVND come from the germline V gene (reference sequence). CDR3 length equals 13 residues. V shed 3 bases and J shed 4 bases, with 6 bases lying between them. General study points: Vaccine-related CD4 TCRs covered spike, predominating at 160-218 and 743-854. Unmutated variant regions are reportedly targeted by nearly half of spike-specific TCRs.

Profiling relied on immunoSEQ multiplex PCR, and the TCRdb table lists in-frame clones only, not all of them. The sample gives 120,000 or so clones, about 90% of which show up once; approximately 1.5% is in the top ten. J is TRBJ1-4 and V is TRBV19, with no clear D. The receptor comes from an adult in good health. Source: peripheral blood, taken on day 0 of AZD1222 vaccination. CDR3 protein: CASSISVNEKLFF. For the CDR3, the DNA is TGTGCCAGTAGTATTTCAGTTAATGAAAAACTGTTTTTT.